This T cell receptor beta chain emerged from a study of naive and memory T cell subsets. Study-level results: Reportedly, tuberculin skin test sites gave far more TCRs than other biopsies.

This clonotype showed up many times. The antigen remains unidentified. Ligated cDNA underwent four rounds of PCR with nested alpha and beta constant region primers and SP2. A single record per CDR3 protein comes from TCRdb applying MiXCR to the UMI-ligation and nested PCR reads. The table records approximately 21,000 distinct CDR3 sequences, 5.5% to 7.5% of them present only once. The CDR3 contains 11 residues. The V end lost 5 bases, the J end lost 6 bases, and 6 bases lay between the germline ends. Germline V gives CDR1 MDHEN, CDR2 SYDVKM. Treatment noted: skin biopsy from PPD injection site in Mantoux-positive individual. A UMI-containing oligonucleotide was joined by 3' ligation to the TCR cDNA template.

This sequence originates from an adult in good health. V gene TRBV28 combines with J gene TRBJ2-3; no definite D call. This specimen was skin, taken from a tuberculin skin test site. The CDR3 sequence is CASSRRDTQYF. CDR3 nucleotide sequence: TGTGCCAGCAGTCGTAGGGATACGCAGTATTTT. Full variable domain (remainder filled in from reference TRBV28 and TRBJ2-3): DVKVTQSSRYLVKRTGEKVFLECVQDMDHENMFWYRQDPGLGLRLIYFSYDVKMKEKGDIPEGYSVSREKKERFSLILESASTNQTSMYLCASSRRDTQYFGPGTRLTVL.